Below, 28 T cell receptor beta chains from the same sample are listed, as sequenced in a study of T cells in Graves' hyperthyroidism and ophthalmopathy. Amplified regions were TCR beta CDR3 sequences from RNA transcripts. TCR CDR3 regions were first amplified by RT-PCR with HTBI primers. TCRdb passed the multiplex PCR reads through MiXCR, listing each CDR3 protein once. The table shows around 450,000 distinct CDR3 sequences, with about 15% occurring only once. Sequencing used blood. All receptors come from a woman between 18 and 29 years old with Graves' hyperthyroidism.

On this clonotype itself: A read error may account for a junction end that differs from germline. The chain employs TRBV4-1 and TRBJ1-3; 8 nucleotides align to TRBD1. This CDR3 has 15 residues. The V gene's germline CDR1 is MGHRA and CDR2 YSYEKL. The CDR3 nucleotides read TGCGCCAGCAGCCACAATGACAGGGGACGAAACACCATACATTTT. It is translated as CASSHNDRGRNTIHF.

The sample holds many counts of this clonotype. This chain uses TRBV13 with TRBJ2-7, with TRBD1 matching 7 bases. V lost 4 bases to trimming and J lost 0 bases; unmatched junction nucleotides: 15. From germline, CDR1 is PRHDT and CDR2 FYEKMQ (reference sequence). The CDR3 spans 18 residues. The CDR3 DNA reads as TGTGCCAGCAGCTCGACCGATACCGGGACAGAGTTCTCCTACGAGCAGTACTTC. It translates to CASSSTDTGTEFSYEQYF.

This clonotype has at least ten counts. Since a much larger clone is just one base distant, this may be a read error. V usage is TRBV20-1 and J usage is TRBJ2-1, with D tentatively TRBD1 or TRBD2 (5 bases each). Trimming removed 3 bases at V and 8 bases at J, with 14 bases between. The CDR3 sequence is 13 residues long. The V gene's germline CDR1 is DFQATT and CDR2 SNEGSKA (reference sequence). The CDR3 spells CSASFWDLDEQFF. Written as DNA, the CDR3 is TGCAGTGCTAGCTTTTGGGACCTCGATGAGCAGTTCTTC.

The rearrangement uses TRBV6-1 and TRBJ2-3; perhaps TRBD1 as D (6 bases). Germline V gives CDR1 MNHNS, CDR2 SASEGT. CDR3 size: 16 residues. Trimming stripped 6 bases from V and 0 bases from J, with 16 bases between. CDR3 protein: CASSPQGPTSTDTQYF. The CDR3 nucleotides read TGTGCCAGCAGCCCTCAGGGGCCTACCAGCACAGATACGCAGTATTTT.

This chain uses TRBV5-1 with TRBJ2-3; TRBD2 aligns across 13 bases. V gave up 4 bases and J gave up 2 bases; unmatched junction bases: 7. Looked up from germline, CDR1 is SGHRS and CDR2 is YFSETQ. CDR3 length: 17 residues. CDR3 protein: CASSRGTSGENTDTQYF. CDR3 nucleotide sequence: TGCGCCAGCAGCCGGGGGACTAGCGGGGAAAACACAGATACGCAGTATTTT.

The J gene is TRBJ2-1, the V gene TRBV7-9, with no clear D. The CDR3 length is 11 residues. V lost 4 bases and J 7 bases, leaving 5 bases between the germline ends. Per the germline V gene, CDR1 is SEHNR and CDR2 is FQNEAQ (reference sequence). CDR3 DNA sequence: TGTGCCAGCAGCTGGGGAAATGAGCAGTTCTTC. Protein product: CASSWGNEQFF. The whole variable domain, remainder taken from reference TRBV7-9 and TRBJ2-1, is DTGVSQNPRHKITKRGQNVTFRCDPISEHNRLYWYRQTLGQGPEFLTYFQNEAQLEKSRLLSDRFSAERPKGSFSTLEIQRTEQGDSAMYLCASSWGNEQFFGPGTRLTVL.

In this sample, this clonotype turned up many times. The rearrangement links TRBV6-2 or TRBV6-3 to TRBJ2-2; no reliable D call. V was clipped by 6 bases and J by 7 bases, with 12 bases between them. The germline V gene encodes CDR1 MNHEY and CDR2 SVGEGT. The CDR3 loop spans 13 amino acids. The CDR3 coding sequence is TGTGCCAGCAGAACTATGGGTTTCGGGGAGCTGTTTTTT. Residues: CASRTMGFGELFF.

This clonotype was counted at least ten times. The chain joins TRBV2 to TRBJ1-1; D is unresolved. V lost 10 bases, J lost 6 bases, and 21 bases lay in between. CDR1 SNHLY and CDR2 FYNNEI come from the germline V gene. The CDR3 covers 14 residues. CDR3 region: CATFTGKGNSEAFF. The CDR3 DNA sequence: TGTGCCACCTTTACGGGAAAGGGTAATTCTGAAGCTTTCTTT.

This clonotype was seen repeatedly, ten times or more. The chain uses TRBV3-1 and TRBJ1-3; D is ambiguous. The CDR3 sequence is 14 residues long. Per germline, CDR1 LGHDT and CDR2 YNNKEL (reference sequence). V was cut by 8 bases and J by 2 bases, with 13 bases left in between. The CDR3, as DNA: TGTGCCAGCCGGCTCGCGTCTGCTGGAAACACCATATATTTT. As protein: CASRLASAGNTIYF. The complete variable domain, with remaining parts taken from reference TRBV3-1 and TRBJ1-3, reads DTAVSQTPKYLVTQMGNDKSIKCEQNLGHDTMYWYKQDSKKFLKIMFSYNNKELIINETVPNRFSPKSPDKAHLNLHINSLELGDSAVYFCASRLASAGNTIYFGEGSWLTVV.

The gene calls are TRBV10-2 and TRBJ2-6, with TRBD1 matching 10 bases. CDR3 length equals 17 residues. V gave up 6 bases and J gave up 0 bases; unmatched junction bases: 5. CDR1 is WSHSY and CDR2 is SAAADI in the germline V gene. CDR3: CASSVDRGNSGANVLTF. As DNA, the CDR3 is TGCGCCAGCAGCGTGGACAGGGGGAACTCTGGGGCCAACGTCCTGACTTTC.

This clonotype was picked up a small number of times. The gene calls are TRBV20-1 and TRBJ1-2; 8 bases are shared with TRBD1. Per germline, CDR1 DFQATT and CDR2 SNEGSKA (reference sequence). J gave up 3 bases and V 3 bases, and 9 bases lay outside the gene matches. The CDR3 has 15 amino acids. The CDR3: CSARRNRGEDYGYTF. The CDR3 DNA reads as TGCAGTGCTAGGCGAAACAGGGGGGAGGACTATGGCTACACCTTC.

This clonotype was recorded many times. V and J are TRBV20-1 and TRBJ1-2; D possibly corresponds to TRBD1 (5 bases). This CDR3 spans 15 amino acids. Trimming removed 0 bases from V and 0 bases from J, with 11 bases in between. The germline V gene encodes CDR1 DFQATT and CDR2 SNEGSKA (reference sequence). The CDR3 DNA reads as TGCAGTGCTAGAGATGAGGTGGGGGCTAACTATGGCTACACCTTC. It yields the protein CSARDEVGANYGYTF.

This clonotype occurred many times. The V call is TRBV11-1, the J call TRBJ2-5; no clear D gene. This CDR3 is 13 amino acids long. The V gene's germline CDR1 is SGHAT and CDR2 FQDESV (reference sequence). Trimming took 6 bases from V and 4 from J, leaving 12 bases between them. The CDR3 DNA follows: TGTGCCAGCAGTTCAAGGGTTGCAGAGACCCAGTACTTC. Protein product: CASSSRVAETQYF. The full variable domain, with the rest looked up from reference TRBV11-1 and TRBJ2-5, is EAEVAQSPRYKITEKSQAVAFWCDPISGHATLYWYRQILGQGPELLVQFQDESVVDDSQLPKDRFSAERLKGVDSTLKIQPAELGDSAMYLCASSSRVAETQYFGPGTRLLVL.

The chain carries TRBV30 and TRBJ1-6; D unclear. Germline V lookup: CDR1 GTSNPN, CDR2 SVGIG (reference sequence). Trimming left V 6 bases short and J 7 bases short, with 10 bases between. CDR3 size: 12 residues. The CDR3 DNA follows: TGTGCCTGCCGTCGAGACAATTCACCCCTCCACTTT. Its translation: CACRRDNSPLHF.

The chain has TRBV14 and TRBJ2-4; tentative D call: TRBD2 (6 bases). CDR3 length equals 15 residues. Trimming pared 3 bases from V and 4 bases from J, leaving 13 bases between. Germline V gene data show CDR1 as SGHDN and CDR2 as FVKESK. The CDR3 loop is CASSQVSGLKNIQYF. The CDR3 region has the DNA TGTGCCAGCAGCCAGGTTAGCGGACTTAAAAACATTCAGTACTTC.

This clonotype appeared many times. The CDR3 bases are TGTGCCAGCAGCTTAGATAGAGACGACGGGCGGACCCAGTACTTC. This translates into CASSLDRDDGRTQYF. This rearrangement joins TRBV11-2 to TRBJ2-5; D unresolved. Germline loops: CDR1 SGHAT, CDR2 FQNNGV. V gave up 0 bases and J gave up 7 bases, with 15 bases separating them. The CDR3 runs to 15 residues. Full variable domain (remainder filled in from reference TRBV11-2 and TRBJ2-5): EAGVAQSPRYKIIEKRQSVAFWCNPISGHATLYWYQQILGQGPKLLIQFQNNGVVDDSQLPKDRFSAERLKGVDSTLKIQPAKLEDSAVYLCASSLDRDDGRTQYFGPGTRLLVL.

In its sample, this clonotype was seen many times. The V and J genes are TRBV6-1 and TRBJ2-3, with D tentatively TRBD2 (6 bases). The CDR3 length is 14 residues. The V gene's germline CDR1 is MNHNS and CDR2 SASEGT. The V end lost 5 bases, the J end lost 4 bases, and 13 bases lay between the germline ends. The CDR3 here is CASSSGRLADTQYF. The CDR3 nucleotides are TGTGCCAGCAGTTCCGGCAGACTAGCAGATACGCAGTATTTT.

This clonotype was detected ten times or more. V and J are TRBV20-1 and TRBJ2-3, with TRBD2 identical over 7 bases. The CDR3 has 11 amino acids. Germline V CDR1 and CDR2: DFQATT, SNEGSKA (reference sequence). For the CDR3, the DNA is TGCAGCCCTAGCGGCGCAGATACGCAGTATTTT. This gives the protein CSPSGADTQYF.

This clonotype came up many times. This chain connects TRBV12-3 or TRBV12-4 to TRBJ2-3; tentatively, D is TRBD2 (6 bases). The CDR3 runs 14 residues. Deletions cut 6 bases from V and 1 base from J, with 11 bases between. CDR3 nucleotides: TGTGCCAGCAGCGTAGTAGCGGGCACAGATACGCAGTATTTT. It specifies CASSVVAGTDTQYF.

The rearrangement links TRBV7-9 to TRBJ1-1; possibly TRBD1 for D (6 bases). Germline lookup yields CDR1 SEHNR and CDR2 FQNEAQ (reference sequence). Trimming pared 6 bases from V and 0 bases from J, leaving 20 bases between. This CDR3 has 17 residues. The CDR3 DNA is TGTGCCAGCAGTCCCGGGACACAACCCGGGCTGAACACTGAAGCTTTCTTT. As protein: CASSPGTQPGLNTEAFF. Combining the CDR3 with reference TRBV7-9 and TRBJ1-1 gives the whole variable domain DTGVSQNPRHKITKRGQNVTFRCDPISEHNRLYWYRQTLGQGPEFLTYFQNEAQLEKSRLLSDRFSAERPKGSFSTLEIQRTEQGDSAMYLCASSPGTQPGLNTEAFFGQGTRLTVV.

DNA for the CDR3: TGTGCCAGCAGCTTCGAGGGGGGAAATGAAAAACTGTTTTTT. Residues: CASSFEGGNEKLFF. The chain recombines TRBV7-6 with TRBJ1-4, with D tentatively TRBD1 (6 bases). CDR1 is SGHVS, CDR2 FNYEAQ, per germline. Trimming cost V 3 bases and J 5 bases, with 10 bases left between them. This CDR3 contains 14 residues. Full variable domain (outside the CDR3, taken from reference TRBV7-6 and TRBJ1-4): GAGVSQSPRYKVTKRGQDVALRCDPISGHVSLYWYRQALGQGPEFLTYFNYEAQQDKSGLPNDRFSAERPEGSISTLTIQRTEQRDSAMYRCASSFEGGNEKLFFGSGTQLSVL.

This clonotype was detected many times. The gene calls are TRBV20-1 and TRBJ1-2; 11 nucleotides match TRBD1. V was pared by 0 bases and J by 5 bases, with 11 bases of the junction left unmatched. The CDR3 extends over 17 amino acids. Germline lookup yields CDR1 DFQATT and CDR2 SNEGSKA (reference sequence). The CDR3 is CSARDRPAGQGVYGYTF. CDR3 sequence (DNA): TGCAGTGCTAGAGATAGACCGGCGGGACAGGGGGTATATGGCTACACCTTC.

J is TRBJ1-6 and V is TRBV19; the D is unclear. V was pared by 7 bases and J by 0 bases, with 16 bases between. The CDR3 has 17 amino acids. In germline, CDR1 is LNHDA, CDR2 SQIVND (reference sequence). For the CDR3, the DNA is TGTGCCAGTAAGGACCCGCTTCAAAGCTCCTATAATTCACCCCTCCACTTT. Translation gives CASKDPLQSSYNSPLHF.

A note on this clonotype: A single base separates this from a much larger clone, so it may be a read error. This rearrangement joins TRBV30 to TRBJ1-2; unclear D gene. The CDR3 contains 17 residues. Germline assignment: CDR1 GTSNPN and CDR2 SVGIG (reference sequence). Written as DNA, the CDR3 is TGTGCCTGGGGTGTACTCGGTGGAGGAGCTGCCAAATGGGGCTACACCTTC. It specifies CAWGVLGGGAAKWGYTF.

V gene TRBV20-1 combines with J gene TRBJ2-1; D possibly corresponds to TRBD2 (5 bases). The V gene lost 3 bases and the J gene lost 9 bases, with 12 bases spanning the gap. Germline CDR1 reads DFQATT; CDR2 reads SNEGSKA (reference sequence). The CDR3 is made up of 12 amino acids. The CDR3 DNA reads TGCAGTGCTAGCGGGGTCGGTTTTGAGCAGTTCTTC. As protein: CSASGVGFEQFF.

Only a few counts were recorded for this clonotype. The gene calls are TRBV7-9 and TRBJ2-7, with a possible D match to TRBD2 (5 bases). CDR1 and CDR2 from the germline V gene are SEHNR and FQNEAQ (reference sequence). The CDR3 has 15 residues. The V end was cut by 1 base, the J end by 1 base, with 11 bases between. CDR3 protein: CASSLGRDLSYEQYF. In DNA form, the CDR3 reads TGTGCCAGCAGCTTAGGTCGGGATTTATCCTACGAGCAGTACTTC.

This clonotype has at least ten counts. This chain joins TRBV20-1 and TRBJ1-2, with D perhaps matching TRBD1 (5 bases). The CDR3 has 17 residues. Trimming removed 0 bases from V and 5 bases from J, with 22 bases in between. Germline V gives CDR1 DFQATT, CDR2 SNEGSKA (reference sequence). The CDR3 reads CSARDSRVGPALYGYTF. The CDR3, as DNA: TGCAGTGCTAGAGATTCTCGGGTGGGGCCAGCACTATATGGCTACACCTTC.

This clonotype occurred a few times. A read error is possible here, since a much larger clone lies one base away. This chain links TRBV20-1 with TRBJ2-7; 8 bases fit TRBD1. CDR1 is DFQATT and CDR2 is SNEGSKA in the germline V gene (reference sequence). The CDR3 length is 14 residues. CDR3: CSASTGQGEHEQHF. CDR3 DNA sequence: TGCAGTGCTAGCACAGGACAGGGTGAACACGAGCAGCACTTC.